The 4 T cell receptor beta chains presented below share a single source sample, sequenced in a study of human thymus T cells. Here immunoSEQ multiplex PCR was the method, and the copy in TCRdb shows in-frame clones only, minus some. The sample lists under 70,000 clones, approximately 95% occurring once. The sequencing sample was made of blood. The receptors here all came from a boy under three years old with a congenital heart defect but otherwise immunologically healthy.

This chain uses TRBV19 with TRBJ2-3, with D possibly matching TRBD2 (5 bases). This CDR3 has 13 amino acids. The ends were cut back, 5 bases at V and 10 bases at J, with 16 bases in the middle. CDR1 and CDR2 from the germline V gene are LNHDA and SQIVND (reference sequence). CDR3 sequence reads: CASSFLGPGSQYF. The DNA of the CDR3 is TGTGCCAGTAGTTTCTTGGGTCCGGGGTCGCAGTATTTT.

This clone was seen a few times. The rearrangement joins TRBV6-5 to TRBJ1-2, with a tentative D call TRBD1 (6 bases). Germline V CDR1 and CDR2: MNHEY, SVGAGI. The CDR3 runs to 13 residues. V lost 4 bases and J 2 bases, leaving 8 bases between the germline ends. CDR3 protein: CASSSGTNYGYTF. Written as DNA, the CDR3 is TGTGCCAGCAGTTCCGGGACAAACTATGGCTACACCTTC.

The CDR3 spells CASSRDNSGNTIYF. In DNA, the CDR3 is TGTGCCAGTAGTCGGGACAACTCTGGAAACACCATATATTTT. This rearrangement joins TRBV19 to TRBJ1-3, with D perhaps matching TRBD1 (6 bases). With 5 bases removed from V and 0 bases from J, the gap between germline ends came to 8 bases. CDR3 length: 14 amino acids. The V gene's germline CDR1 is LNHDA and CDR2 SQIVND (reference sequence).

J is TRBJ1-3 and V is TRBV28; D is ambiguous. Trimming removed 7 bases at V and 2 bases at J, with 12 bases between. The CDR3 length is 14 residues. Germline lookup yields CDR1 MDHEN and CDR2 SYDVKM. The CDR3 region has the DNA TGTGCCAGCACCCGCGTTGGTGCTGGAAACACCATATATTTT. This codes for CASTRVGAGNTIYF. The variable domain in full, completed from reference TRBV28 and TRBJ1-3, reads DVKVTQSSRYLVKRTGEKVFLECVQDMDHENMFWYRQDPGLGLRLIYFSYDVKMKEKGDIPEGYSVSREKKERFSLILESASTNQTSMYLCASTRVGAGNTIYFGEGSWLTVV.